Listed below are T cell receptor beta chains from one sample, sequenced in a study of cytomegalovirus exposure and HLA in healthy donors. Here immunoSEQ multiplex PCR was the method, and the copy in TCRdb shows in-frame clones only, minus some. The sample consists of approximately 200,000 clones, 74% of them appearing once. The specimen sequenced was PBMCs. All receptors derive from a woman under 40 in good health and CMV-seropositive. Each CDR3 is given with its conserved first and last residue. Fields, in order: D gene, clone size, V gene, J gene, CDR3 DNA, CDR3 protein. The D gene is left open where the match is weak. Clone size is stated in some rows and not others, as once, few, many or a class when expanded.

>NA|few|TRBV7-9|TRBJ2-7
TGTGCCAGCAGCCGGGGAGGAACGTCCTCCTACGAGCAGTACTTC
CASSRGGTSSYEQYF
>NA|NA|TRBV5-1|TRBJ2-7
TGCGCCAGCAGCTTGGGGCAGGGGCGCCGACACGAGCAGTACTTC
CASSLGQGRRHEQYF
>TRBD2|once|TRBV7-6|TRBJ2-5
TGTGCCAGCAGCCTCTTCAAGCGGGAGGGCCCTGGACAAGAGACCCAGTACTTC
CASSLFKREGPGQETQYF
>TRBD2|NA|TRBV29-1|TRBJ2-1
TGCAGCGTCGGGACTAGCGGGAATAGATTTGAGCAGTTCTTC
CSVGTSGNRFEQFF
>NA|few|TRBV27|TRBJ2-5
TGTGCCAGCAGTGCGACACCCACAGTTACCCAGTACTTC
CASSATPTVTQYF
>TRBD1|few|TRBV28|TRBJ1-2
TGTGCCAGCAGTAGACAGGGATCCCCTGTGGACTATGGCTACACCTTC
CASSRQGSPVDYGYTF
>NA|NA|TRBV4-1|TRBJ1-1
TGCGCCAGCAGCCAAGCCCCGGAGGTTGCGAACACTGAAGCTTTCTTT
CASSQAPEVANTEAFF
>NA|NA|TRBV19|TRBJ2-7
TGTGCCAGTAGCACCCCGGTGCAGGGGATGTGTGAGCAGTACTTC
CASSTPVQGMCEQYF
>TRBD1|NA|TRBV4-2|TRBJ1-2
TGTGCCAGCAGCCAAGAAGGGGGCGCTTATGGCTACACCTTC
CASSQEGGAYGYTF
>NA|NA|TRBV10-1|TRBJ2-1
TGCGCCAGCGAGAGCGACTCCTACAATGAGCAGTTCTTC
CASESDSYNEQFF
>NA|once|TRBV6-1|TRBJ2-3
TGTGCCAGCAGTGAAGCGGAGAGCTATACGCAGTATTTT
CASSEAESYTQYF
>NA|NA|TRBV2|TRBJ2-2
TGTGCCACGCGTGCGAACACCGGGGAGCTGTTTTTT
CATRANTGELFF
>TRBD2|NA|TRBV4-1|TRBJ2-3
TGCGCCAGCAGCCAATTAACGGGAGGAATAGATACGCAGTATTTT
CASSQLTGGIDTQYF
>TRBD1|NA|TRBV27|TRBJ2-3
TGTGCCAGCAGTTCCCCGGGACAGGGATTGGATACGCAGTATTTT
CASSSPGQGLDTQYF
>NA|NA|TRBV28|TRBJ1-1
TGTGCCAGCAAAAAGGGGTGGGGCACTGAAGCTTTCTTT
CASKKGWGTEAFF
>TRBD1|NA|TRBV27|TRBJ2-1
TGTGCCAGCGGGGACAGGGGGCCCCCAATCAGCTACAATGAGCAGTTCTTC
CASGDRGPPISYNEQFF
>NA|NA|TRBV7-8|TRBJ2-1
TGTGCCAGCAGCTTAGAGTTAGGTGGGAGTCTCAATGAGCAGTTCTTC
CASSLELGGSLNEQFF
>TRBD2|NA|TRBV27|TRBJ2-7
TGTGCCAGCACCGTAGCGGGAGGGGGCAACTACGAGCAGTACTTC
CASTVAGGGNYEQYF
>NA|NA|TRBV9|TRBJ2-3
TGTGCCAGCAGCGTCTCGGTTAGCACAGATACGCAGTATTTT
CASSVSVSTDTQYF
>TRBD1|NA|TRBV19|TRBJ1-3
TGTGCCAGTAAACGGGACAGGGGAGGAAACACCATATATTTT
CASKRDRGGNTIYF
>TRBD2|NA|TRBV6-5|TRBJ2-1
TGTGCCAGCAGCCGAGCGGGAGGTTCGCACAATGAGCAGTTCTTC
CASSRAGGSHNEQFF
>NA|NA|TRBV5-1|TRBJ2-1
TGCGCCAGCAGCTGGGCTGGGGCCCTGACAGCACCCAATGAGCAGTTCTTC
CASSWAGALTAPNEQFF
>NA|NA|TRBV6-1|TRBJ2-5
TGTGCCAGCAGTGAAGACGGGAGTGGGCGTGAGCAGTACTTC
CASSEDGSGREQYF
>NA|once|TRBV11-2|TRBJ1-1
TGTGCCAGCAGCCGCGGGGGGGGTGAAGCTTTCTTT
CASSRGGGEAFF
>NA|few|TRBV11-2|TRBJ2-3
TGTGCCAGCAGCTTAGGATACCGGGATACGCAGTATTTT
CASSLGYRDTQYF
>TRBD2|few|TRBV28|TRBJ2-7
TGTGCCAGCAGTTTGGTAGGTACTAGCGGGAGGAGAGGTTACGAGCAGTACTTC
CASSLVGTSGRRGYEQYF
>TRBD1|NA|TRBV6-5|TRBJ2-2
TGTGCCAGCAGCGGGACAGGGGTCACCGGGGAGCTGTTTTTT
CASSGTGVTGELFF
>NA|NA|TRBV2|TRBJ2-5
TGTGCCAGCAGGGCCAGCCTCGAGGCCCAGTACTTC
CASRASLEAQYF
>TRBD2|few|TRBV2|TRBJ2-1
TGTGCCAGCAGTGAAGAAGGGACTACCTACAATGAGCAGTTCTTC
CASSEEGTTYNEQFF
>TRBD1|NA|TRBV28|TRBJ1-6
TGTGCCAGCACCTTGCAGACAGGGTTCTATAATTCACCCCTCCACTTT
CASTLQTGFYNSPLHF
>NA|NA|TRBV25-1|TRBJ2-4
TGTGCCAGCAGTGATAGGGGAGGAAACATTCAGTACTTC
CASSDRGGNIQYF
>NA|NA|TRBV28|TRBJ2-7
TGTGCCAGCACCCTTGGCCGGACAACATACGAGCAGTACTTC
CASTLGRTTYEQYF
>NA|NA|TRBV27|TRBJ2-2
TGTGCCAGCAGTCCCTCCGCAGGGTCCCTGGGGGAGCTGTTTTTT
CASSPSAGSLGELFF
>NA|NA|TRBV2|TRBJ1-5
TGTGCCAGCACAAAGGAGGCAGCCCCGGGTCAACCCCAGCATTTT
CASTKEAAPGQPQHF
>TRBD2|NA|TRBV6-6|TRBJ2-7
TGTGCCAGCAGTTCGCTGACTAGCGGGAGATCTAGCGAGCAGTACTTC
CASSSLTSGRSSEQYF
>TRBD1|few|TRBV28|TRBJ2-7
TGTGCCACCGCTGACAGGGTCTCCTACGAGCAGTACTTC
CATADRVSYEQYF
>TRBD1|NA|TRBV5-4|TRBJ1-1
TGTGCCAGCAGGCGAGAACAGGGGGCCATCGTCGCTGAAGCTTTCTTT
CASRREQGAIVAEAFF
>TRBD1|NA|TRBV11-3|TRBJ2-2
TGTGCCAGCAGCACCCCCGGGACAGTGAACACCGGGGAGCTGTTTTTT
CASSTPGTVNTGELFF
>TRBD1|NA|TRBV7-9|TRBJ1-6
TGTGCCAGCAGCGATGACACGGGACAGTTAAATTCACCCCTCCACTTT
CASSDDTGQLNSPLHF
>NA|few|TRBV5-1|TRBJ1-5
TGCGCCAGCAGCTTGGGCGGGGAAGGGCAGCCCCAGCATTTT
CASSLGGEGQPQHF
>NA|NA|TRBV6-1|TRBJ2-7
TGTGCCAGCAGTCCTTTATACGAGCAGTACTTC
CASSPLYEQYF
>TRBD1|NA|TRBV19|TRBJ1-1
TGTGCCAGTAGTTCGGGGACAGGGGGCTGGGTCACTGAAGCTTTCTTT
CASSSGTGGWVTEAFF
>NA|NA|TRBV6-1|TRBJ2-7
TGTGCCAGCAGTGTTGTCCGTACCGCTACCTACGAGCAGTACTTC
CASSVVRTATYEQYF
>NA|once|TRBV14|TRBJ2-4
TGTGCCAGCAGCCCAAGTCAACAAAATCAAAACATTCAGTACTTC
CASSPSQQNQNIQYF
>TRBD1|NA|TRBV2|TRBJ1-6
TGTGCCAGCACCACATCCGGGACAGTCAATTCACCCCTCCACTTT
CASTTSGTVNSPLHF
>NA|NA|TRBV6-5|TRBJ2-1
TGTGCCAGCAGGGACTTAGATGACTACAATGAGCAGTTCTTC
CASRDLDDYNEQFF
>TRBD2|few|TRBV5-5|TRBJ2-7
TGTGCCAGCAGCTCGGGACTAGACGGGTACGAGCAGTACTTC
CASSSGLDGYEQYF
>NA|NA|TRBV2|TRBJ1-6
TGTGCCAGCAGTGGCGAGGCGGTTAATTCACCCCTCCACTTT
CASSGEAVNSPLHF
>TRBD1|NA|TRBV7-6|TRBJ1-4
TGTGCCAGCAGCCAGGGGACAGGGGGCAATGAAAAACTGTTTTTT
CASSQGTGGNEKLFF
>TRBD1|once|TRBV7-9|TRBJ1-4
TGTTCCAGCAGCTTAGCGGACAGGGTTGACGAAAAACTGTTTTTT
CSSSLADRVDEKLFF
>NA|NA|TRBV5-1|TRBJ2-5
TGCGCCAGCAGCTTGGAACCCAACCTCGAGGGGTACTTC
CASSLEPNLEGYF
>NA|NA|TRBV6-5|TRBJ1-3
TGTGCCAGCAGTTCTCCGGGAGACACCATATATTTT
CASSSPGDTIYF
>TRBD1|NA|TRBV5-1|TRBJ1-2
TGCGCCAGCAGCCCAGGGACAGGCTATGGCTACACCTTC
CASSPGTGYGYTF